The sequence of this T cell receptor (beta chain) was determined in a study of blood T cell repertoires in COVID-19. Study at large: The origin of the acute and convalescent COVID-19 samples was the United States, Italy and Spain.

In the source study's methods: For nucleated cells, counts were estimated from reference gene primer amplification. Clones were sequenced by immunoSEQ multiplex PCR, and TCRdb holds only the in-frame ones, with some missing. The V and J calls and clone size were taken over from that table, and D and trimming were inferred from the DNA. The sample comprises about 200,000 clones, around nine tenths of which are singletons, and roughly 4% rests with the top ten. The participants were between roughly 18 and 100 years old and came from roughly 24 US areas. Within 2 weeks before study entry, exposed participants met a COVID-19 case. This clonotype originated in a woman in her 30s who had been exposed to COVID-19. The sequenced material came from PBMCs or T cells enriched from blood (not recorded which).

This CDR3 is CASSYRDRGGKLFF. The CDR3 DNA is TGTGCCAGCAGTTACCGGGACAGGGGCGGAAAACTGTTTTTT. The chain is built from TRBV6-5 and TRBJ1-4, with 10 bases that match TRBD1. CDR1 is MNHEY and CDR2 is SVGAGI in the germline V gene. This CDR3 is 14 amino acids long. V gave up 2 bases and J gave up 10 bases; unmatched junction bases: 4.